A single sample is the source of the 7 T cell receptor beta chains below, sequenced in a study of blood T cell repertoires in COVID-19. Generated by immunoSEQ multiplex PCR, the TCRdb table keeps only in-frame clones and is missing some. This table has roughly 200,000 clones, 85% appearing once. What was sequenced was PBMCs or T cells enriched from blood (not recorded which). These receptors were obtained from a man in his forties or fifties who had recovered from COVID-19.

CDR3 region: CASSPAAISGANVLTF. CDR3 in DNA: TGTGCCAGCTCACCGGCGGCTATCTCTGGGGCCAACGTCCTGACTTTC. V usage is TRBV18 and J usage is TRBJ2-6; D is unresolved. Trimming pared 3 bases from V and 0 bases from J, leaving 9 bases between. The CDR3 extends over 16 amino acids. CDR1 and CDR2 from the germline V gene are KGHSH and LQKENI.

V is TRBV19 and J is TRBJ2-3; 8 nucleotides agree with TRBD1. Germline assignment: CDR1 LNHDA and CDR2 SQIVND (reference sequence). V lost 3 bases, J lost 4 bases, and 6 bases stayed unmatched. The CDR3 runs 15 residues. The CDR3 region is CASSILGQEADTQYF. The DNA for the CDR3 is TGTGCCAGTAGTATTTTGGGACAGGAGGCAGATACGCAGTATTTT.

The rearrangement joins TRBV24-1 to TRBJ2-4; D is unclear. The CDR3 is 16 amino acids. The germline CDR1 and CDR2 sequences are KGHDR and SFDVKD. Trimming pared 2 bases from V and 0 bases from J, leaving 10 bases between. CDR3 protein: CATSDSTSLAKNIQYF. CDR3 nucleotides: TGTGCCACCAGTGATTCAACTTCTTTAGCCAAAAACATTCAGTACTTC.

The J gene is TRBJ2-7, the V gene TRBV7-9; D gene ambiguous. This CDR3 has 12 residues. V was trimmed by 2 bases and J by 6 bases, leaving 8 bases between them. Germline V gene sequence: CDR1 SEHNR, CDR2 FQNEAQ (reference sequence). The CDR3 sequence: CASSLTESEQYF. The CDR3 coding sequence is TGTGCCAGCAGCTTAACAGAAAGCGAGCAGTACTTC.

The V and J genes are TRBV5-8 and TRBJ1-5; 7 positions match TRBD1. Germline CDR1 is SGHTS and CDR2 is YDEGEE. The CDR3 has 14 amino acids. The ends lost 3 bases at V and 5 bases at J; junction bases unmatched: 5. The CDR3 DNA follows: TGTGCCAGCAGCTCGGGACAGAGAGATCAGCCCCAGCATTTT. Amino acids: CASSSGQRDQPQHF. Combining the CDR3 with reference TRBV5-8 and TRBJ1-5 gives the whole variable domain EAGVTQSPTHLIKTRGQQATLRCSPISGHTSVYWYQQALGLGLQFLLWYDEGEERNRGNFPPRFSGRQFPNYSSELNVNALELEDSALYLCASSSGQRDQPQHFGDGTRLSIL.

The rearrangement uses TRBV24-1 and TRBJ2-1; TRBD2 is a possible D gene (6 bases). Germline V gives CDR1 KGHDR, CDR2 SFDVKD. The CDR3 spans 16 residues. V was clipped by 2 bases and J by 1 base, with 11 bases between them. The CDR3 region has the DNA TGTGCCACCAGTGATTCGACTAGTATGTCCTACAATGAGCAGTTCTTC. Translating gives CATSDSTSMSYNEQFF.

This sequence joins TRBV24-1 and TRBJ2-1; TRBD1 aligns across 10 bases. The trim removed 9 bases at V and 6 bases at J, leaving 4 bases unmatched. Germline CDR1 is KGHDR and CDR2 is SFDVKD. The CDR3 is 13 amino acids. The CDR3 loop reads CATGQGVPNEQFF. The CDR3 DNA reads TGTGCCACCGGACAGGGGGTACCCAATGAGCAGTTCTTC.